This T cell receptor beta chain appears in the sequencing data of a study of shared clonotypes between healthy human individuals. The method was immunoSEQ multiplex PCR; TCRdb's version includes in-frame clones alone and lacks a portion of them. Among under 850,000 clones, approximately 72% were seen once, and the ten largest hold over 1.5%. Germline V gene lookup returns CDR1 SGHRS and CDR2 YFSETQ. The CDR3 has 16 amino acids. V was pared by 4 bases and J by 3 bases, with 6 bases of the junction left unmatched. The sequence was obtained from a young woman in good health. The sample taken for sequencing was memory CD4+ T cells sorted from blood. Subset reported: CD45RA-negative fraction. The chain couples TRBV5-1 to TRBJ2-7, with TRBD2 identical over 14 bases. The CDR3 sequence: CASSPTGLAGVYEQYF. Written as DNA, the CDR3 is TGCGCCAGCAGCCCCACGGGACTAGCGGGAGTCTACGAGCAGTACTTC.